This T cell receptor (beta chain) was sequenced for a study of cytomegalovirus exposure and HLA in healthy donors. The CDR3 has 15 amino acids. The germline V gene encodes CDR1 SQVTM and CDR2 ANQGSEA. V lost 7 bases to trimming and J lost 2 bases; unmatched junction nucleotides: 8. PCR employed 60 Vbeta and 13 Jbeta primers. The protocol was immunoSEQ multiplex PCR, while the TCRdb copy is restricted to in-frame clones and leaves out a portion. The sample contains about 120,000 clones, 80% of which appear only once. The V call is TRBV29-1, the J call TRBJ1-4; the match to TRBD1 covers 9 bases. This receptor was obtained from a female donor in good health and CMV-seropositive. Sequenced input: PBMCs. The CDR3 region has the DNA TGCAGCGCTGGACAGGGGACGGTCACTAATGAAAAACTGTTTTTT. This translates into CSAGQGTVTNEKLFF. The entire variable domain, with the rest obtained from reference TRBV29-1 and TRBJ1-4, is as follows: SAVISQKPSRDICQRGTSLTIQCQVDSQVTMMFWYRQQPGQSLTLIATANQGSEATYESGFVIDKFPISRPNLTFSTLTVSNMSPEDSSIYLCSAGQGTVTNEKLFFGSGTQLSVL.